Listed below are T cell receptor beta chains from one sample, sequenced in a study of OX40 agonist ivuxolimab in advanced cancers. TCRdb's table, derived via immunoSEQ multiplex PCR, lists solely in-frame clones and lacks some. Found here are some 72,000 clones, around 94% of them singletons; the top ten hold approximately 3%. Sequencing used CD4+ or CD8+ T cells sorted from blood, obtained in a trial of the OX40 agonist ivuxolimab. The source of these receptors is an adult with an advanced solid tumor such as melanoma, head and neck, liver or kidney cancer. Both conserved end residues are part of each CDR3. The D gene is left open where the match is weak. Not all rows give a size; the values are once, few, many and, for expanded clones, a class.

size	D	V	J	CDR3	DNA
.	.	TRBV7-9	TRBJ1-1	CASSLRDLGIKYTEAFF	TGTGCCAGCAGCCTCCGGGACCTGGGAATCAAGTACACTGAAGCTTTCTTT
.	.	TRBV4-2	TRBJ1-6	CASSLTGNASPLHF	TGTGCCAGCAGCCTTACAGGGAACGCTTCACCCCTCCACTTT
once	TRBD1	TRBV6-5	TRBJ1-4	CASSSSGQADF	TGTGCCAGCAGTTCCTCTGGACAGGCGGATTTT
.	TRBD1	TRBV2	TRBJ2-3	CASSQQGAEDTQYF	TGTGCCAGCAGTCAGCAGGGGGCAGAGGATACGCAGTATTTT
many	.	TRBV19	TRBJ1-5	CASRRPNEGPQHF	TGTGCCAGTAGGCGGCCGAACGAGGGGCCCCAGCATTTT
.	TRBD2	TRBV5-4	TRBJ2-5	CASSLTGGQWETQYF	TGTGCCAGCAGCTTGACGGGGGGGCAGTGGGAGACCCAGTACTTC
.	TRBD1	TRBV28	TRBJ2-7	CASSLIYRGQDEQYF	TGTGCCAGCAGTTTGATTTACAGGGGGCAGGACGAGCAGTACTTC
.	.	TRBV7-2	TRBJ1-2	CASSFAQNYGYTF	TGTGCCAGCAGCTTCGCCCAGAACTATGGCTACACCTTC
.	.	TRBV29-1	TRBJ2-7	CSVDLGAGSYEQYF	TGCAGCGTTGATCTAGGGGCGGGGTCCTACGAGCAGTACTTC
.	TRBD1	TRBV19	TRBJ2-7	CASGAADRGYEQYF	TGTGCCAGCGGGGCCGCGGACAGGGGCTACGAGCAGTACTTC
.	TRBD1	TRBV23-1	TRBJ2-1	CARTTGEHNEQFF	TGCGCCAGGACGACAGGGGAACACAATGAGCAGTTCTTC
.	TRBD1	TRBV4-2	TRBJ2-7	CASSRAGTVNYEQYF	TGTGCCAGCAGCCGAGCCGGGACAGTTAACTACGAGCAGTACTTC
.	TRBD1	TRBV28	TRBJ1-4	CASSTRQGGNEKLFF	TGTGCCAGCAGCACCAGACAGGGTGGTAATGAAAAACTGTTTTTT
.	.	TRBV5-1	TRBJ2-3	CASSPLGSRDTQYF	TGCGCCAGCAGTCCCCTGGGTTCTCGGGATACGCAGTATTTT
once	.	TRBV2	TRBJ1-3	CASSPPGRNTIYF	TGTGCCAGCAGCCCCCCCGGCCGAAACACCATATATTTT
.	.	TRBV27	TRBJ2-1	CASSPYGTRTRNEQLF	TGTGCCAGCAGTCCCTACGGGACGAGAACACGTAATGAGCAGCTCTTC
few	TRBD1	TRBV6-4	TRBJ2-7	CASSDGTGDYEQYF	TGTGCCAGCAGTGACGGGACAGGGGACTACGAGCAGTACTTC
.	.	TRBV5-1	TRBJ2-2	CASSLAMSGNTGELFF	TGCGCCAGCAGCTTGGCGATGAGCGGGAACACCGGGGAGCTGTTTTTT
few	.	TRBV5-6	TRBJ1-1	CASSSLGATEAFF	TGTGCCAGCAGCTCACTTGGGGCCACTGAAGCTTTCTTT
.	.	TRBV9	TRBJ2-2	CASSPTRTGELFF	TGTGCCAGCAGCCCAACTAGGACCGGGGAGCTGTTTTTT
.	TRBD2	TRBV2	TRBJ2-5	CARRVPAGEETQYF	TGTGCCCGCCGTGTGCCCGCGGGGGAAGAGACCCAGTACTTC
.	.	TRBV19	TRBJ2-3	CASSIGWSGDTQYF	TGTGCCAGTAGTATTGGATGGAGCGGGGATACGCAGTATTTT
.	.	TRBV7-9	TRBJ1-3	CASSSMGRGYTIYF	TGTGCCAGCAGCTCCATGGGCAGGGGCTACACCATATATTTT
once	.	TRBV5-4	TRBJ1-2	CASSWGGARASSGYTF	TGTGCCAGCAGCTGGGGGGGGGCCAGGGCGTCCTCCGGCTACACCTTC
.	TRBD2	TRBV29-1	TRBJ2-1	CSVKGTSGSYNEQFF	TGCAGCGTCAAGGGGACTAGCGGTTCCTACAATGAGCAGTTCTTC
.	TRBD2	TRBV5-1	TRBJ2-1	CASSLTSGSYNEQFF	TGCGCCAGCAGCTTGACTAGCGGTTCCTACAATGAGCAGTTCTTC
.	.	TRBV28	TRBJ1-1	CASSAPGAGDTEAFF	TGTGCCAGCAGTGCCCCGGGGGCGGGGGACACTGAAGCTTTCTTT
.	.	TRBV6-5	TRBJ1-2	CASSYIDSLYGYTF	TGTGCCAGCAGTTACATCGACAGTCTCTATGGCTACACCTTC
.	TRBD2	TRBV7-9	TRBJ2-1	CASSLMRFGGNEQFF	TGTGCCAGCAGCTTAATGAGGTTCGGGGGGAATGAGCAGTTCTTC
once	.	TRBV6-1	TRBJ2-5	CASSEILEETQYF	TGTGCCAGCAGTGAAATCCTAGAAGAGACCCAGTACTTC
.	.	TRBV6-4	TRBJ1-2	CASSATFNYGYTF	TGTGCCAGCAGTGCCACCTTTAACTATGGCTACACCTTC
.	.	TRBV28	TRBJ1-2	CASSLGLAYGYTF	TGTGCCAGCAGTTTAGGTTTAGCCTATGGCTACACCTTC
.	.	TRBV6-4	TRBJ2-1	CASSGGTTYNEQFF	TGTGCCAGCAGTGGAGGGACCACCTACAATGAGCAGTTCTTC
.	.	TRBV7-2	TRBJ1-1	CASSLEAQSEAFF	TGTGCCAGCAGCTTAGAAGCCCAGTCTGAAGCTTTCTTT
.	.	TRBV5-4	TRBJ1-3	CASSLDRASSGNTIYF	TGTGCCAGCAGCTTGGACAGGGCAAGTTCTGGAAACACCATATATTTT
.	TRBD1	TRBV6-6	TRBJ1-1	CASSDMTGTEAFF	TGTGCCAGCAGTGACATGACAGGGACTGAAGCTTTCTTT
.	.	TRBV6-5	TRBJ1-5	CASSPRMMQPQHF	TGTGCCAGCAGCCCCCGCATGATGCAGCCCCAGCATTTT
.	.	TRBV12-2	TRBJ2-5	CASRFKLAGDQETQYF	TGTGCAAGTCGCTTCAAACTAGCGGGGGACCAAGAGACCCAGTACTTC
.	.	TRBV9	TRBJ2-1	CASSVATVGNEQFF	TGTGCCAGCAGCGTAGCTACGGTGGGGAATGAGCAGTTCTTC
.	.	TRBV7-2	TRBJ2-3	CASSSPQGPGTQYF	TGTGCCAGCAGCTCGCCCCAGGGTCCAGGTACGCAGTATTTT
.	.	TRBV7-4	TRBJ2-7	CASIRRNREQYF	TGTGCCAGCATCCGGCGGAACAGAGAGCAGTACTTC
.	TRBD2	TRBV18	TRBJ2-5	CASSRGAGAETQYF	TGTGCCAGCTCACGTGGAGCGGGGGCGGAGACCCAGTACTTC
.	.	TRBV29-1	TRBJ2-7	CSVAGTLYEQYF	TGCAGCGTTGCCGGGACACTTTACGAGCAGTACTTC
.	.	TRBV10-2	TRBJ1-2	CASSVGQPLLPGEDYGYTF	TGCGCCAGCAGTGTAGGACAGCCCCTTCTCCCGGGTGAGGACTATGGCTACACCTTC
.	.	TRBV19	TRBJ2-7	CASSRLWGAGYEQYF	TGTGCCAGTAGCCGGCTCTGGGGCGCAGGCTACGAGCAGTACTTC
.	.	TRBV5-4	TRBJ2-7	CASSWGEQGRGLNF	TGTGCCAGCAGCTGGGGGGAACAGGGAAGAGGCCTCAATTTC
.	TRBD1	TRBV5-1	TRBJ1-1	CASSRQGEIMNTEAFF	TGCGCCAGCAGCCGACAGGGCGAAATCATGAACACTGAAGCTTTCTTT
few	.	TRBV2	TRBJ1-6	CASSQFVPLHF	TGTGCCAGCAGTCAATTCGTCCCCCTCCACTTT
.	.	TRBV18	TRBJ1-1	CASSPSTDTEAFF	TGTGCCAGCTCACCATCTACGGACACTGAAGCTTTCTTT
.	TRBD1	TRBV4-1	TRBJ2-7	CASSLQGQGVPEQYF	TGCGCCAGCAGCCTTCAGGGACAGGGGGTCCCCGAGCAGTACTTC
.	TRBD1	TRBV15	TRBJ1-2	CATSRDGQGTNYGYTF	TGTGCCACCAGCAGAGATGGACAGGGTACTAACTATGGCTACACCTTC
.	.	TRBV27	TRBJ2-5	CASSQLAIHQETQYF	TGTGCCAGCAGCCAACTAGCCATACACCAAGAGACCCAGTACTTC
.	.	TRBV27	TRBJ1-5	CASSLLGQPQHF	TGTGCCAGCAGCCTCTTAGGCCAGCCCCAGCATTTT
.	.	TRBV5-4	TRBJ2-3	CASSRQLTSTDTQYF	TGTGCCAGCAGCCGCCAGCTTACTAGCACAGATACGCAGTATTTT